One sample yielded the 28 T cell receptor beta chains listed below, sequenced in a study of cytomegalovirus exposure and HLA in healthy donors (dated by TCRdb to 2017 to 2019). The method behind the library was the immunoSEQ multiplex PCR assay. For the multiplex PCR, a mixture combining 60 forward primers for TCR Vbeta segments and 13 reverse primers for TCR Jbeta segments was used. TCRdb stores this immuneACCESS table with in-frame sequences only. Part of the clones is absent; in the studies checked, under half of the shortfall reflects unresolved V genes, and no reason is known for the rest. In all, the sample holds 150,000 to 200,000 clones, and approximately 75% of those were seen once. Approximately 2% of the sample is in the top ten clones. The sequenced sample consisted of PBMCs. These receptors all come from a woman aged 18-35 years in good health and CMV-seronegative.

The chain links TRBV9 to TRBJ2-1, with TRBD2 matching 11 bases. The junction had 10 bases not matched to a gene; V was cut back by 4 bases and J by 7 bases. The germline V gene encodes CDR1 SGDLS and CDR2 YYNGEE. This CDR3 is 16 amino acids long. The CDR3 sequence is CASSPQLAGVSNEQFF. The CDR3 coding sequence is TGTGCCAGCAGCCCACAACTAGCGGGAGTCAGTAATGAGCAGTTCTTC.

The V call is TRBV27, the J call TRBJ2-4; 7 bases are a match to TRBD1. The CDR3 covers 15 residues. The germline gives CDR1 MNHEY, CDR2 SMNVEV (reference sequence). The V gene end was trimmed by 5 bases and the J gene end by 1 base; junction bases not matched to a gene: 5. CDR3: CASSPQGIAKNIQYF. In DNA form, the CDR3 reads TGTGCCAGCAGTCCACAGGGGATTGCCAAAAACATTCAGTACTTC.

The gene calls are TRBV19 and TRBJ1-1; 8 nucleotides align to TRBD1. The CDR3 is 11 amino acids. Germline V gene sequence: CDR1 LNHDA, CDR2 SQIVND (reference sequence). The V and J ends lost 11 bases and 5 bases, in that order; junction bases with no gene match: 4. The CDR3 is CAAYRGTEAFF. The CDR3 nucleotides are TGTGCCGCGTACAGGGGGACTGAAGCTTTCTTT.

The chain uses TRBV29-1 and TRBJ1-1, with D uncertain. This CDR3 is built from 15 residues. CDR1 is SQVTM and CDR2 is ANQGSEA in the germline V gene. V dropped 7 bases and J dropped 0 bases, with 18 bases sitting between them. The CDR3 region is CSAKADTALNTEAFF. CDR3 in DNA: TGCAGCGCCAAGGCCGACACGGCCCTGAACACTGAAGCTTTCTTT.

The chain has TRBV25-1 and TRBJ1-2, with D unclear. The germline V gene encodes CDR1 MGHDK and CDR2 SYGVNS. The length of the CDR3 is 16 residues. V shed 2 bases and J shed 4 bases, with 17 bases lying between them. The DNA of the CDR3 is TGTGCCAGCAGTGAAGTTGGTATTGGGCTGGGCTATGGCTACACCTTC. Translating it yields CASSEVGIGLGYGYTF.

The gene calls are TRBV6-6 and TRBJ1-5, with a tentative D call TRBD1 (6 bases). Germline V gene lookup returns CDR1 MNHNY and CDR2 SVGAGI (reference sequence). The V end was cut by 6 bases, the J end by 3 bases, with 15 bases between. The CDR3 contains 15 residues. The CDR3 DNA reads as TGTGCCAGCAGATCACATCGGGACAACAATCAGCCCCAGCATTTT. This codes for CASRSHRDNNQPQHF.

The chain carries TRBV6-5 and TRBJ2-7; TRBD2 is a possible D gene (6 bases). V was shortened by 0 bases and J by 4 bases, with 13 bases between the two germline ends. Germline V gene data show CDR1 as MNHEY and CDR2 as SVGAGI. The CDR3 is 15 residues long. The CDR3 is CASSYSTGRGYEQYF. CDR3 nucleotide sequence: TGTGCCAGCAGTTACTCGACCGGGCGGGGATACGAGCAGTACTTC.

This clone has just one count. The chain has TRBV6-5 and TRBJ1-2; tentative D call: TRBD1 (6 bases). The V end lost 4 bases, the J end lost 4 bases, and 16 bases lay between the germline ends. Germline CDR1 reads MNHEY; CDR2 reads SVGAGI. The CDR3 is 15 residues long. For the CDR3, the DNA is TGTGCCAGCAGTTCGCCACGACAGGCCTCCTATGGCTACACCTTC. Translating gives CASSSPRQASYGYTF.

The genes are TRBV11-2 and TRBJ2-3; 8 bases map to TRBD1. Germline values: CDR1 SGHAT, CDR2 FQNNGV. Unmatched junction bases numbered 2, after V lost 5 bases and J lost 1 base. This CDR3 spans 14 amino acids. The CDR3 here is CASSMGQGTDTQYF. The CDR3 DNA is TGTGCCAGCAGCATGGGACAGGGCACAGATACGCAGTATTTT.

The gene calls are TRBV7-2 and TRBJ2-5; D might be TRBD2 (7 bases). CDR3 length equals 15 residues. Germline V gene data show CDR1 as SGHTA and CDR2 as FQGNSA. Trimming took off 0 bases at V and 7 bases at J, with 15 bases between the two ends. CDR3: CASSLAGLGGGTQYF. Here the CDR3 DNA reads TGTGCCAGCAGCTTAGCGGGTCTAGGGGGGGGGACCCAGTACTTC. The variable domain in full, with the rest retrieved from reference TRBV7-2 and TRBJ2-5, is GAGVSQSPSNKVTEKGKDVELRCDPISGHTALYWYRQSLGQGLEFLIYFQGNSAPDKSGLPSDRFSAERTGGSVSTLTIQRTQQEDSAVYLCASSLAGLGGGTQYFGPGTRLLVL.

This rearrangement joins TRBV5-1 to TRBJ2-1; D not certain. The CDR3 is 17 amino acids. V was shortened by 5 bases and J by 0 bases, with 18 bases between the two germline ends. Germline V CDR1 and CDR2: SGHRS, YFSETQ. The DNA for the CDR3 is TGCGCCAGCAGGCTAGTCGGTCGCGTTTTCTCCTACAATGAGCAGTTCTTC. Its translation is CASRLVGRVFSYNEQFF.

This chain links TRBV20-1 with TRBJ2-7; TRBD1 might be the D (5 bases). V lost 3 bases, J lost 6 bases, and 9 bases lay in between. In germline, CDR1 is DFQATT, CDR2 SNEGSKA (reference sequence). The CDR3 extends over 11 amino acids. CDR3 bases: TGCAGTGCTAGCTCCCAGGGCGAGCAGTACTTC. Its translation is CSASSQGEQYF.

V and J are TRBV9 and TRBJ1-2; D ambiguous. Germline V CDR1 and CDR2: SGDLS, YYNGEE. This CDR3 comprises 14 residues. V was pared by 3 bases and J by 5 bases, with 14 bases between. Written as DNA, the CDR3 is TGTGCCAGCAGCGCCCTGTCTAAAAAGTATGGCTACACCTTC. This encodes CASSALSKKYGYTF.

The V call is TRBV10-3, the J call TRBJ1-6; 7 bases agree with TRBD1. The CDR3 is made up of 18 amino acids. Germline lookup yields CDR1 ENHRY and CDR2 SYGVKD. The ends lost 4 bases at V and 8 bases at J; junction bases unmatched: 17. The CDR3 sequence: CAISVSHRGRPGDSPLHF. The CDR3 coding sequence is TGTGCCATCAGTGTGTCCCACAGGGGCAGGCCTGGCGATTCACCCCTCCACTTT.

The chain couples TRBV10-1 to TRBJ2-3; D gene unclear. CDR1 and CDR2 (germline): WNHNN, SYGVQD (reference sequence). Trimming cost V 4 bases and J 1 base, with 12 bases left between them. The length of the CDR3 is 15 residues. CDR3 DNA: TGCGCCAGCAGTGTCGGTGGCGGAGGCACAGATACGCAGTATTTT. Protein product: CASSVGGGGTDTQYF.

This clone showed up just a few times. This sequence joins TRBV10-3 and TRBJ2-7; D is possibly TRBD2 (5 bases). Germline loops: CDR1 ENHRY, CDR2 SYGVKD. Trimming left V 6 bases short and J 6 bases short, with 12 bases between. The length of the CDR3 is 12 residues. For the CDR3, the DNA is TGTGCCATCAGGGGGAGTTCCCCCGAGCAGTACTTC. Its translation is CAIRGSSPEQYF.

This clone turned up a few times. The chain recombines TRBV25-1 with TRBJ1-2; TRBD1 matches 7 bases. The length of the CDR3 is 17 residues. V was pared by 2 bases and J by 7 bases, with 16 bases of the junction left unmatched. Germline lookup yields CDR1 MGHDK and CDR2 SYGVNS. In DNA form, the CDR3 reads TGTGCCAGCAGTGAACTTAAGGGGGGAACAGGGGTCGCTGGCTACACCTTC. As protein: CASSELKGGTGVAGYTF.

The rearrangement joins TRBV4-1 to TRBJ2-2, with 8 bases fitting TRBD1. The CDR3 loop spans 16 amino acids. V shed 4 bases and J 3 bases; nucleotides not matched to a gene: 7. Germline CDR1 is MGHRA and CDR2 is YSYEKL. CDR3: CASSPGQGRDTGELFF. DNA of the CDR3: TGCGCCAGCAGCCCTGGACAGGGCCGGGACACCGGGGAGCTGTTTTTT.

CDR3 sequence reads: CASSLSPVAGEAFF. The DNA of the CDR3 is TGTGCCAGCAGTCTTAGCCCCGTCGCTGGTGAAGCTTTCTTT. The genes are TRBV2 and TRBJ1-1; D unclear. Germline V gene sequence: CDR1 SNHLY, CDR2 FYNNEI. This CDR3 spans 14 amino acids. Trimming took off 5 bases at V and 7 bases at J, with 17 bases between the two ends. Filled out from reference TRBV2 and TRBJ1-1, the complete variable domain reads EPEVTQTPSHQVTQMGQEVILRCVPISNHLYFYWYRQILGQKVEFLVSFYNNEISEKSEIFDDQFSVERPDGSNFTLKIRSTKLEDSAMYFCASSLSPVAGEAFFGQGTRLTVV.

This chain connects TRBV19 to TRBJ2-1; D may be TRBD2 (6 bases). Germline values: CDR1 LNHDA, CDR2 SQIVND (reference sequence). This CDR3 comprises 15 residues. Deletions cut 0 bases from V and 14 bases from J, with 20 bases between. CDR3 DNA: TGTGCCAGTAGTATAGATCTGGGCGTAGCGGAAAAAGAGTTCTTC. Protein product: CASSIDLGVAEKEFF.

The gene calls are TRBV6-1 and TRBJ1-2; no clear D. Germline CDR1 reads MNHNS; CDR2 reads SASEGT. The CDR3 sequence is 12 residues long. The V and J ends lost 8 bases and 3 bases respectively, with 10 bases between them. The CDR3 DNA reads as TGTGCCAGCGGGAGACACGACTATGGCTACACCTTC. It is translated as CASGRHDYGYTF.

This sequence joins TRBV5-6 and TRBJ2-7; TRBD1 matches 8 bases. The CDR3 runs to 14 residues. J was trimmed by 5 bases and V by 4 bases; bases with no gene match: 8. The V gene's germline CDR1 is SGHDT and CDR2 YYEEEE. The CDR3 DNA is TGTGCCAGCAGCCGCCGGGACAGGAGGAACGAGCAGTACTTC. Translating it yields CASSRRDRRNEQYF.

The table lists this clone with a count of one. The gene calls are TRBV27 and TRBJ1-5; 7 bases line up with TRBD1. The CDR3 runs to 14 residues. The junction had 7 bases not matched to a gene; V was cut back by 4 bases and J by 7 bases. The germline V gene encodes CDR1 MNHEY and CDR2 SMNVEV (reference sequence). Here the CDR3 DNA reads TGTGCCAGCAGTTCCCCAGGGGGGAGGCAGCCCCAGCATTTT. Protein: CASSSPGGRQPQHF.

This chain connects TRBV7-3 to TRBJ2-3, with TRBD2 as a possible D gene (5 bases). The germline V gene encodes CDR1 SGHTA and CDR2 FQGTGA. The CDR3 consists of 15 residues. V lost 4 bases, J lost 2 bases, and 13 bases lay in between. CDR3 loop: CASSSYGLHTDTQYF. CDR3 DNA: TGTGCCAGCAGCTCTTACGGACTCCACACAGATACGCAGTATTTT.

The chain carries TRBV28 and TRBJ1-2; TRBD1 aligns across 7 bases. The germline V gene has CDR1 MDHEN and CDR2 SYDVKM. The V gene end was trimmed by 8 bases and the J gene end by 8 bases; junction bases not matched to a gene: 11. This CDR3 has 13 amino acids. As DNA, the CDR3 is TGTGCCAGCTTTTCGGACAGGACGAGCGGCTACACCTTC. This translates into CASFSDRTSGYTF.

The rearrangement joins TRBV15 to TRBJ1-2; 9 positions match TRBD1. V was pared by 1 base and J by 4 bases, with 16 bases of the junction left unmatched. Germline V lookup: CDR1 LNHNV, CDR2 YYDKDF (reference sequence). The CDR3 covers 19 residues. This CDR3 reads CATSRVSGQGFSAPYGYTF. The CDR3 DNA reads as TGTGCCACCAGCAGAGTCTCGGGACAGGGATTCTCCGCGCCCTATGGCTACACCTTC. Full variable domain (remainder filled in from reference TRBV15 and TRBJ1-2): DAMVIQNPRYQVTQFGKPVTLSCSQTLNHNVMYWYQQKSSQAPKLLFHYYDKDFNNEADTPDNFQSRRPNTSFCFLDIRSPGLGDTAMYLCATSRVSGQGFSAPYGYTFGSGTRLTVV.

This clone appeared a single time. The chain joins TRBV18 to TRBJ1-1; tentatively, D is TRBD1 (6 bases). Per germline, CDR1 KGHSH and CDR2 LQKENI. Trimming removed 3 bases from V and 1 base from J, with 12 bases in between. The CDR3 runs to 15 residues. CDR3 nucleotides: TGTGCCAGCTCACCTGGACAGACTCGGAACACTGAAGCTTTCTTT. It translates to CASSPGQTRNTEAFF.

The V and J genes are TRBV7-9 and TRBJ1-2, with unresolved D. The CDR3 is 15 amino acids. V was shortened by 1 base and J by 0 bases, with 9 bases between the two germline ends. The germline gives CDR1 SEHNR, CDR2 FQNEAQ (reference sequence). CDR3 region: CASSLVQTSNYGYTF. DNA for the CDR3: TGTGCCAGCAGCTTAGTCCAGACTTCTAACTATGGCTACACCTTC.